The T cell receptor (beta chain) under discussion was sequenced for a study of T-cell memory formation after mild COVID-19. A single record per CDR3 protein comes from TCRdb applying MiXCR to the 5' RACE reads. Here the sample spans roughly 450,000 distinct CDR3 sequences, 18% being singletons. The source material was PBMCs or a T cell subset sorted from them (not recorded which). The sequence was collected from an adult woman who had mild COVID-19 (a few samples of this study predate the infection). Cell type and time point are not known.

The CDR3, as DNA: TGTGCCACCAGCAGAGGGGCAAGGACTAGCGGCTACTCCCGTCATACGCAGTATTTT. Translated: CATSRGARTSGYSRHTQYF. V and J are TRBV15 and TRBJ2-3; 10 bases match TRBD2. V shed 1 base, J shed 7 bases, and the junction held 17 bases outside the gene matches. The CDR3 spans 19 residues. CDR1 LNHNV and CDR2 YYDKDF come from the germline V gene (reference sequence).